This T cell receptor (beta chain) was retrieved from a study of T cells in Graves' hyperthyroidism and ophthalmopathy. The V end was cut by 0 bases, the J end by 9 bases, with 9 bases between. Germline CDR1 and CDR2: SGHKS and YYEKEE (reference sequence). The CDR3 is made up of 12 amino acids. This clonotype was picked up many times. It was RNA transcripts that yielded the amplified TCR beta CDR3 regions. Initially, a first-round RT-PCR of the TCR CDR3 employed the HTBI primer set. A single record per CDR3 protein comes from TCRdb applying MiXCR to the multiplex PCR reads. The sample shows around 600,000 distinct CDR3 sequences, about 14% of them seen only once.

The J gene is TRBJ1-2, the V gene TRBV5-5; D gene unclear. The specimen was blood. This clonotype was obtained from a woman in her forties or fifties with Graves' ophthalmopathy. CDR3 in DNA: TGTGCCAGCAGCTTGGCTGCTGAAAGCTACACCTTC. Amino acids: CASSLAAESYTF.